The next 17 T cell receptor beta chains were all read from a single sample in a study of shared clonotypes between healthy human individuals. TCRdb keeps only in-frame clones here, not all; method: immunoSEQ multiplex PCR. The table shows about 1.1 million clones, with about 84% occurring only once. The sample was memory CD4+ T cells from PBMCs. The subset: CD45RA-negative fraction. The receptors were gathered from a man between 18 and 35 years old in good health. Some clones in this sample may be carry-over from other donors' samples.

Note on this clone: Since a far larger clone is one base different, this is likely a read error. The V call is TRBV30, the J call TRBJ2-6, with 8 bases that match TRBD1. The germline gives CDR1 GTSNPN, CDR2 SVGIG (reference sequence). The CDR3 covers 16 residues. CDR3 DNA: TGTGCCTGGAGTTTGCAGGGGGCCCCTGGGGCCAACGTCCTGGCTTTC. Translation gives CAWSLQGAPGANVLAF.

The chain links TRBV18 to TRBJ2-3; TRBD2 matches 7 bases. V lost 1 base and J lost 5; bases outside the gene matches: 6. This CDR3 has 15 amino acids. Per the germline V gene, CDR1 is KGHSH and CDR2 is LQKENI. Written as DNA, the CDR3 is TGTGCCAGCTCACCACGGGGGGGTCAAGGAGATACGCAGTATTTT. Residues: CASSPRGGQGDTQYF.

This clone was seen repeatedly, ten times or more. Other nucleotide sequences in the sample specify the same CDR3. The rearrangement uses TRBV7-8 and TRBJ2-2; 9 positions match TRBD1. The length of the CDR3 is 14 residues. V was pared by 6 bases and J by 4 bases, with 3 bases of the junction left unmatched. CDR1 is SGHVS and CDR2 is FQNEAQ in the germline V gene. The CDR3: CASRLTGGTGELFF. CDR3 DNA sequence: TGTGCCAGCAGACTGACAGGGGGCACCGGGGAGCTGTTTTTT.

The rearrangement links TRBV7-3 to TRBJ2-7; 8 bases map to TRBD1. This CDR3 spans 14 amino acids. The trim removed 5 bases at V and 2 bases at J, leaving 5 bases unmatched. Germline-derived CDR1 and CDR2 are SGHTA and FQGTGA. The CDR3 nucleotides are TGTGCCAGCAGCCCGACAGGGGCTACCTACGAGCAGTACTTC. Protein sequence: CASSPTGATYEQYF.

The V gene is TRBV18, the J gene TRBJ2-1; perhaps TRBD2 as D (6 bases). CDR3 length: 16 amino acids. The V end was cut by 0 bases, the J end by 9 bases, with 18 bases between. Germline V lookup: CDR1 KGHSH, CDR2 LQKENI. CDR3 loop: CASSPPGKGTLTEQFF. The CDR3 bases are TGTGCCAGCTCACCACCAGGGAAAGGGACTTTGACTGAGCAGTTCTTC.

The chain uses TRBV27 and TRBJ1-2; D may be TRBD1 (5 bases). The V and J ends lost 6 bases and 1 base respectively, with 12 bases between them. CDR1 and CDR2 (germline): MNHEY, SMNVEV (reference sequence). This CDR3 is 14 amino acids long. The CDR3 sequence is CASRRDGINYGYTF. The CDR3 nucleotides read TGTGCCAGCAGACGGGACGGGATTAACTATGGCTACACCTTC.

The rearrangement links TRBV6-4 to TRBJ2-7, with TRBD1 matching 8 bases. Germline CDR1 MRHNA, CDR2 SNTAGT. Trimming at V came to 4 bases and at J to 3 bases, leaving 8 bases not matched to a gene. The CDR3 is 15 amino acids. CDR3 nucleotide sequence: TGTGCCAGCAGTGGGCGGACAGGGTGTTTCTACGAGCAGTACTTC. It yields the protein CASSGRTGCFYEQYF.

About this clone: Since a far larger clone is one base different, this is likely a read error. CDR3 in DNA: TGTGTCTCAAACCCGACTAGCGGGATGGTTCGCACCGGGGAGCTGTTTTTT. It specifies CVSNPTSGMVRTGELFF. The chain links TRBV30 to TRBJ2-2; TRBD2 agrees at 11 bases. The germline gives CDR1 GTSNPN, CDR2 SVGIG (reference sequence). CDR3 size: 17 residues.

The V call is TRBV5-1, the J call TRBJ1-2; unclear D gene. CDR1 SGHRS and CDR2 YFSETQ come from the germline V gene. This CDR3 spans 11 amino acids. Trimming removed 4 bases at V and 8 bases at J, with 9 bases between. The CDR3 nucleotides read TGCGCCAGCAGCATCGGTTCCGGCTACACCTTC. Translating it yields CASSIGSGYTF.

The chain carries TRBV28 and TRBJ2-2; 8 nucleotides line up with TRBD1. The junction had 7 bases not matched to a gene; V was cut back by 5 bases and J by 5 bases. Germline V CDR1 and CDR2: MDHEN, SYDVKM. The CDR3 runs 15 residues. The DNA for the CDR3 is TGTGCCAGCAGTCCTAGGACAGGGTGGACCGGGGAGCTGTTTTTT. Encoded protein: CASSPRTGWTGELFF.

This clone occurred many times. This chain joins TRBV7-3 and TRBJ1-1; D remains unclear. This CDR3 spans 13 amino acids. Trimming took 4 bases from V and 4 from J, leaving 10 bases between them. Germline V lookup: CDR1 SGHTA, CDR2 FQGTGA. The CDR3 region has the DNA TGTGCCAGCAGCTCGCCCTACAGCACTGAAGCTTTCTTT. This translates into CASSSPYSTEAFF.

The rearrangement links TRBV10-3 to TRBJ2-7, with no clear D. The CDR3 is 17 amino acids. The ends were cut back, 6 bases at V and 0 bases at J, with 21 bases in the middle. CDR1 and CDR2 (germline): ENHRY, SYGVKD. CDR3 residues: CAISDASRRTSSYEQYF. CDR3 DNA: TGTGCCATCAGCGACGCGTCGAGACGGACCAGCTCCTACGAGCAGTACTTC.

The chain's CDR3 is CASSRGASGSVGYEQYF. The CDR3 bases are TGCGCCAGCAGCCGCGGGGCTAGCGGGAGTGTAGGGTACGAGCAGTACTTC. The genes are TRBV5-1 and TRBJ2-7; 10 positions agree with TRBD2. Germline lookup yields CDR1 SGHRS and CDR2 YFSETQ. The ends lost 4 bases at V and 4 bases at J; junction bases unmatched: 14. This CDR3 comprises 17 residues.

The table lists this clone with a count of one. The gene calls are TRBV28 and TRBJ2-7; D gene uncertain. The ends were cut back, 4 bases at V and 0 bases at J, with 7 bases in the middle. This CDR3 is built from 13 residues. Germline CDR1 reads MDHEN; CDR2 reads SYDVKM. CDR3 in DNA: TGTGCCAGCAGTTCCTTTGACTCCTACGAGCAGTACTTC. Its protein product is CASSSFDSYEQYF.

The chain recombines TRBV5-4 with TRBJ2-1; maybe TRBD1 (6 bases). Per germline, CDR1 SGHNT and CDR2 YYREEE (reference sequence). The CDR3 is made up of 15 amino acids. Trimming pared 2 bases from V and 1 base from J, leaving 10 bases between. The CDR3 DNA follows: TGTGCCAGCAGCTTCGTAGGGGGATCCTACAATGAGCAGTTCTTC. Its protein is CASSFVGGSYNEQFF.

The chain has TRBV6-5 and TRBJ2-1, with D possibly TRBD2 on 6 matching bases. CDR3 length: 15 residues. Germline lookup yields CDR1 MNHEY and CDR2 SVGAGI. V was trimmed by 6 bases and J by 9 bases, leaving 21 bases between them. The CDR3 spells CASREGPDLLGEQFF. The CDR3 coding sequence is TGTGCCAGCAGGGAGGGTCCCGACCTCCTGGGTGAGCAGTTCTTC.

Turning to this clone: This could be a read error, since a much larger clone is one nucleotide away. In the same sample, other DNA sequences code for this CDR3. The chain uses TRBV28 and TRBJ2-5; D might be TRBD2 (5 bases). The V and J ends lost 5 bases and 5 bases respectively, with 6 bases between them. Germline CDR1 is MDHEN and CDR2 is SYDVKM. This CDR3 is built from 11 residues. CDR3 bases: TGTGCCAGCAGTAGGGAGGAGACCCAGTACTTC. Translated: CASSREETQYF.